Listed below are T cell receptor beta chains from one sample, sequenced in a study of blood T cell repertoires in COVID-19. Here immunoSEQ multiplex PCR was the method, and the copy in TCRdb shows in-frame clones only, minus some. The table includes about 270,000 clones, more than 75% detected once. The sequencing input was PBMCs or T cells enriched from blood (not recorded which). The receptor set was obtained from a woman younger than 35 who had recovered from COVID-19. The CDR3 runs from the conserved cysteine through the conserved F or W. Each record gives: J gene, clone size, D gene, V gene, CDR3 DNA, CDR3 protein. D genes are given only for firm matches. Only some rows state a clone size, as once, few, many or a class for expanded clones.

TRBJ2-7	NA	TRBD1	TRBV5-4	TGTGCCAGCAGCTTGTTGACAGGGAGTCCCGAGCAGTACTTC	CASSLLTGSPEQYF
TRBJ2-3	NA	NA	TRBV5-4	TGTGCCAGCAGCTTACGCTCTGTGAGAACAGATACGCAGTATTTT	CASSLRSVRTDTQYF
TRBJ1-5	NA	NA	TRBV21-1	TGTGCCAGCAGCCCCGAGTCAGGGGGAGGCGGCAATCAGCCCCAGCATTTT	CASSPESGGGGNQPQHF
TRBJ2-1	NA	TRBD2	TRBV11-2	TGTGCCAGCAGCCGCCAGTGGGGGGGGGAGCAGTTCTTC	CASSRQWGGEQFF
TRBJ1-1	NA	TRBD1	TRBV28	TGTGCCAGCGGGTATGACAGGGATGCTTCTGAAGCTTTCTTT	CASGYDRDASEAFF
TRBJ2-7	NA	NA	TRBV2	TGTGCCAGCAGACCGGGGGACCACCCCTTCGAGCAGTACTTC	CASRPGDHPFEQYF
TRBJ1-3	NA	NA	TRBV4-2	TGTGCCAGCAGCCCAAACAGAAATTCGCTAAGCCAGGGAAACACCATATATTTT	CASSPNRNSLSQGNTIYF
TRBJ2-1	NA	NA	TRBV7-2	TGTGCCAGCAGCTCTCTAGCGATTGAGCAGTTCTTC	CASSSLAIEQFF
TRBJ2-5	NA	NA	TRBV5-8	TGTGCCAGCAGCTTGAATGCGGAGAAAGAGACCCAGTACTTC	CASSLNAEKETQYF
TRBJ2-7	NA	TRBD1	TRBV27	TGTGCCAGCAGTTTGGCACAGGGGTACGGAGACGAGCAGTACTTC	CASSLAQGYGDEQYF
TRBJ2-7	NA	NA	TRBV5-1	TGCGCCAGCAGCTTGGACAGTACGAGATACGAGCAGTACTTC	CASSLDSTRYEQYF
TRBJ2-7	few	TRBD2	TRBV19	TGTGCCAGTAGTATGTCGGCGGGGGGCTCCTCCTACGAGCAGTACTTC	CASSMSAGGSSYEQYF
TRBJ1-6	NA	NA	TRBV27	TGTGCCAGCAGATCTAATGCCCGACAGGCTCGGGGATCACCCCTCCACTTT	CASRSNARQARGSPLHF
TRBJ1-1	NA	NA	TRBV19	TGTGCCAGCCTGGAAGAGGAGGGCTTTAACACTGAAGCTTTCTTT	CASLEEEGFNTEAFF
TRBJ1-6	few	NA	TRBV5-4	TGTGCCAGCAGCACTGCGGCCGGGGATCTTTCACCCCTCCACTTT	CASSTAAGDLSPLHF
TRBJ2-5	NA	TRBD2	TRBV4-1	TGCGCCAGCAGCCCAGGGACTAGAGGGGGCCAAGAGACCCAGTACTTC	CASSPGTRGGQETQYF
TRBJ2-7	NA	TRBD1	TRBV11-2	TGTGCCAGCAGCATCTTCTCCGGGACAGCCTACGAGCAGTACTTC	CASSIFSGTAYEQYF
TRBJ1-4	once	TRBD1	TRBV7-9	TGTGCCAGCAGCGATCCGGACAGGGATGGAGAAAAACTGTTTTTT	CASSDPDRDGEKLFF
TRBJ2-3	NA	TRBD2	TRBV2	TGTGCCAGCAGTGTGCTAGCGGGAGGGAGCACAGATACGCAGTATTTT	CASSVLAGGSTDTQYF
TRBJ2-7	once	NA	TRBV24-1	TGTGCCACCAGTGATTCCCGCAGGGTCAGCGAGCAGTACTTC	CATSDSRRVSEQYF
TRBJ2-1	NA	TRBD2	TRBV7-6	TGTGCCAGCAGCTTAAACTTCCTAGCGGGCCCCTACAATGAGCAGTTCTTC	CASSLNFLAGPYNEQFF
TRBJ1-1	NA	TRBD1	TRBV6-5	TGTGCCAGCAGTCCAATCGCGACAGGGGAATCTGAAGCTTTCTTT	CASSPIATGESEAFF
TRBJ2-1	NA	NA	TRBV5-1	TGCGCCAGCAGCTTGAACGCGTTGAATGAGCAGTTCTTC	CASSLNALNEQFF
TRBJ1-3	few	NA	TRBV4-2	TGTGCCAGCAGCCAAGATAGGGGCTCTGGAAACACCATATATTTT	CASSQDRGSGNTIYF
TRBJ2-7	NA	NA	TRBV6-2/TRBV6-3	TGTGCCAGCAGTTACCCGGCCGGGACCTACGAGCAGTACTTC	CASSYPAGTYEQYF
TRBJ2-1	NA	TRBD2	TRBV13	TGTGCCAGCAGCTTACGGGGACTAGCGGGGGCCCCAGGATCCTACAATGAGCAGTTCTTC	CASSLRGLAGAPGSYNEQFF
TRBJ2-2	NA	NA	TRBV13	TGTGCCAGCAGCTTCGCCGGGGAGCTGTTTTTT	CASSFAGELFF
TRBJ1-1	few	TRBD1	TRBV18	TGTGCCAGCTCATCCCTGACAGGGCCGAACACTGAAGCTTTCTTT	CASSSLTGPNTEAFF
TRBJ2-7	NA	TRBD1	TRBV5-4	TGTGCCAGCAGCTCCCGGGACAGGGGGTACGAGCAGTACTTC	CASSSRDRGYEQYF
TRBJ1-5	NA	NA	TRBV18	TGTGCCAGCTCACCCGAAACGGAGGGGTACAATCAGCCCCAGCATTTT	CASSPETEGYNQPQHF
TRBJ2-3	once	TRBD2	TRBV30	TGTGCCTGGTCTAGCGGGGCGAGCACAGATACGCAGTATTTT	CAWSSGASTDTQYF
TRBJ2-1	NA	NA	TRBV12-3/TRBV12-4	TGTGCCAGCAGTTTAAGAGTTGAGCAGTTCTTC	CASSLRVEQFF